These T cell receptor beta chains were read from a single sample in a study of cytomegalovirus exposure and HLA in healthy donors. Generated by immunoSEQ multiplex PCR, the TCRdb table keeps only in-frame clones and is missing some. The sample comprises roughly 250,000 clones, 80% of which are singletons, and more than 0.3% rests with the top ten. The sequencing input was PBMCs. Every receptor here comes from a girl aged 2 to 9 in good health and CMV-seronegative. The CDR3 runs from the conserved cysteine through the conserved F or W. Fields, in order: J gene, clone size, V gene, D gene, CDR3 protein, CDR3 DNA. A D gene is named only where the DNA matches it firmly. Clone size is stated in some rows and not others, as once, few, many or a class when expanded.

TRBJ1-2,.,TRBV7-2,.,CASSPRGARDGYTF,TGTGCCAGCAGCCCGCGGGGGGCGCGAGATGGCTACACCTTC
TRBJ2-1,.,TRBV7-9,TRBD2,CASSNRIGRARHNEQFF,TGTGCCAGCTCAAACAGGATCGGGAGGGCTAGACACAATGAGCAGTTCTTC
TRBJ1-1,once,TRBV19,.,CASRALLGGGTEAFF,TGTGCCAGTAGAGCCCTTTTGGGTGGCGGCACTGAAGCTTTCTTT
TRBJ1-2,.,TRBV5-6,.,CASSFIHVLERGYTF,TGTGCCAGCAGCTTCATCCACGTCTTGGAGCGTGGCTACACCTTC
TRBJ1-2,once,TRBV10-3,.,CAISEGRARGDANYGYTF,TGTGCCATCAGTGAGGGTAGGGCCAGGGGCGACGCTAACTATGGCTACACCTTC
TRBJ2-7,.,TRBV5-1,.,CASSLGPSSYEQYF,TGCGCCAGCAGCTTGGGCCCCAGCTCCTACGAGCAGTACTTC
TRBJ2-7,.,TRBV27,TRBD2,CASSLFWGTSGGKEYEQYF,TGTGCCAGCAGTTTATTTTGGGGGACTAGCGGGGGGAAAGAGTACGAGCAGTACTTC
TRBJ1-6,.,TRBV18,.,CASSPARGVLPGSPLHF,TGTGCCAGCTCACCAGCGCGGGGCGTGCTTCCCGGGTCACCCCTCCACTTT
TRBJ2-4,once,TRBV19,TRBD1,CASSRGQGSIQYF,TGTGCCAGTAGTCGTGGACAGGGTTCAATTCAGTACTTC
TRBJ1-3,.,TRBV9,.,CASSARESGNTIYF,TGTGCCAGCAGCGCCCGGGAATCTGGAAACACCATATATTTT
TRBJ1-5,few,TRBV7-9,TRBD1,CSSSFATGTSRLGPQHF,TGTTCCAGCAGCTTCGCGACAGGGACCTCTAGATTGGGGCCCCAGCATTTT
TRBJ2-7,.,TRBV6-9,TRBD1,CASSSKRQGDSYEQYF,TGTGCCAGCAGTTCGAAACGACAGGGGGACTCCTACGAGCAGTACTTC
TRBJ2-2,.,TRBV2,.,CASSEVAPTGELFF,TGTGCCAGCAGTGAAGTTGCGCCAACCGGGGAGCTGTTTTTT
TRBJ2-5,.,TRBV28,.,CASILGRGKETQYF,TGTGCCAGCATACTGGGGAGGGGGAAAGAGACCCAGTACTTC
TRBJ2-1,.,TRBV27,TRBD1,CASRTGGGKNEQFF,TGTGCCAGCAGAACAGGGGGCGGAAAGAATGAGCAGTTCTTC
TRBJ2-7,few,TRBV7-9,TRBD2,CASSTGLGSHEQYF,TGTGCCAGCAGCACCGGACTAGGTTCCCACGAGCAGTACTTC
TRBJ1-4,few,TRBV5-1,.,CASSNLQGPNEKLFF,TGCGCCAGCAGCAACCTCCAGGGCCCTAATGAAAAACTGTTTTTT
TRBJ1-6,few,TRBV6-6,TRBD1,CTTGAIKDSPLHF,TGTACGACAGGGGCGATAAAAGATTCACCCCTCCACTTT
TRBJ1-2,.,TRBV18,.,CASSGPGMANYGYTF,TGTGCCAGCTCAGGCCCAGGGATGGCGAACTATGGCTACACCTTC
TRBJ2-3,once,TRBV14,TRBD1,CASSQVDRGLGDTQYF,TGTGCCAGCAGCCAAGTGGACAGGGGGCTCGGGGATACGCAGTATTTT
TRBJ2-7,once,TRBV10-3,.,CAVRDTNYEQYF,TGTGCCGTCAGGGACACGAACTACGAGCAGTACTTC
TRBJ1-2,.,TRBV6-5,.,CASSYSGQPAPHF,TGTGCCAGCAGTTACTCTGGACAGCCTGCTCCGCACTTC